The 12 T cell receptor beta chains reported below all come from one sample, sequenced in a study of response to subunit inactivated influenza vaccine (dated by TCRdb to the late 2010s). Libraries were constructed by RT-PCR. The sample was run on an Illumina HiSeq 2500. Using fastp trimming at Q25 and MiXCR clonotype assembly, TCRdb reanalyzed the public sequencing data and kept in-frame beta chains. Duplicate CDR3 protein sequences are folded into a single record with the most common DNA and genes. In all, the sample holds 800,000 to 1,000,000 distinct CDR3 sequences, and less than 25% of those were seen once. Of the sample, about 9.4% falls within the top ten clones. Sequenced here: PBMCs from blood, sampled around 5 days after vaccination. The receptors were sampled from a man aged 45-65 years who received an inactivated influenza vaccine. Donor details come from another sample of the same person, matched by shared clones.

Ten or more counts support this clonotype. The CDR3 bases are TGTGCCAGCAGTTTATATAGCTCTGGGGCCAACGTCCTGACTTTC. It translates to CASSLYSSGANVLTF. The V gene is TRBV12-3 or TRBV12-4, the J gene TRBJ2-6; D not certain. The CDR3 is made up of 15 amino acids. Trimming took 2 bases from V and 0 from J, leaving 5 bases between them.

This clonotype showed up just a few times. The chain's CDR3 is CASSQDRIGEQYF. The CDR3 DNA follows: TGCGCCAGCAGCCAAGATAGAATCGGGGAGCAGTACTTC. The genes are TRBV4-3 and TRBJ2-7; the D is unclear. The CDR3 covers 13 residues. Germline V gene data show CDR1 as LGHNA and CDR2 as YSLEER. Trimming pared 0 bases from V and 7 bases from J, leaving 10 bases between.

This chain uses TRBV5-1 with TRBJ2-3, with TRBD2 matching over 12 bases. The CDR3 contains 15 residues. Unmatched junction bases numbered 6, after V lost 4 bases and J lost 6 bases. Germline V lookup: CDR1 SGHRS, CDR2 YFSETQ. Written as DNA, the CDR3 is TGCGCCAGCAGCGCCGGGACTAGCGGGCGGGATACGCAGTATTTT. Its protein is CASSAGTSGRDTQYF.

This clonotype has just a few counts. The CDR3 here is CSARRTSGRRDTQYF. CDR3 nucleotides: TGCAGTGCCCGCCGGACTAGCGGGAGAAGAGATACGCAGTATTTT. The chain joins TRBV20-1 to TRBJ2-3, with 13 bases fitting TRBD2. The CDR3 extends over 15 amino acids. After removal of 6 bases from V and 5 bases from J, the junction contained 8 bases not matched to a gene. The germline CDR1 and CDR2 sequences are DFQATT and SNEGSKA (reference sequence).

This clonotype occurred once. The V gene is TRBV7-9, the J gene TRBJ1-1; D not certain. Germline V gene data show CDR1 as SEHNR and CDR2 as FQNEAQ (reference sequence). This CDR3 contains 16 residues. The ends were cut back, 3 bases at V and 3 bases at J, with 17 bases in the middle. DNA for the CDR3: TGTGCCAGCAGCTTTCAATGGCAGGAACCTTACACTGAAGCTTTCTTT. Its translation is CASSFQWQEPYTEAFF. Combining the CDR3 with reference TRBV7-9 and TRBJ1-1 gives the whole variable domain DTGVSQNPRHKITKRGQNVTFRCDPISEHNRLYWYRQTLGQGPEFLTYFQNEAQLEKSRLLSDRFSAERPKGSFSTLEIQRTEQGDSAMYLCASSFQWQEPYTEAFFGQGTRLTVV.

The rearrangement links TRBV5-1 to TRBJ2-7; D possibly corresponds to TRBD1 (6 bases). Trimming pared 0 bases from V and 2 bases from J, leaving 12 bases between. Germline CDR1 is SGHRS and CDR2 is YFSETQ. The CDR3 totals 15 residues. CDR3 loop: CASSLVQGRPYEQYF. DNA for the CDR3: TGCGCCAGCAGCTTGGTCCAGGGGAGACCCTACGAGCAGTACTTC.

This rearrangement joins TRBV6-2 or TRBV6-3 to TRBJ2-2; TRBD2 is a possible D gene (6 bases). The CDR3 extends over 17 amino acids. Trimming left V 4 bases short and J 1 base short, with 16 bases between. CDR1 is MNHEY, CDR2 SVGEGT, per germline. The CDR3 coding sequence is TGTGCCAGCAGTTCGAGGAGGGCTAGTAGGAACACCGGGGAGCTGTTTTTT. The encoded protein is CASSSRRASRNTGELFF.

The sample holds a few counts of this clonotype. The rearrangement joins TRBV10-3 to TRBJ2-5; 8 nucleotides line up with TRBD1. CDR1 and CDR2 (germline): ENHRY, SYGVKD. The CDR3 contains 15 residues. The V and J ends lost 3 bases and 6 bases, in that order; junction bases with no gene match: 9. The CDR3 spells CAISEGQGWGKTQYF. The CDR3, as DNA: TGTGCCATCAGTGAAGGACAGGGCTGGGGAAAGACCCAGTACTTC.

The chain uses TRBV3-1 and TRBJ2-1; D gene unclear. This CDR3 is built from 13 residues. The V end was cut by 0 bases, the J end by 8 bases, with 8 bases between. Per the germline V gene, CDR1 is LGHDT and CDR2 is YNNKEL (reference sequence). In DNA, the CDR3 is TGTGCCAGCAGCCAAGAGGGCAATGATGAGCAGTTCTTC. Its translation is CASSQEGNDEQFF.

This clonotype has only a few counts. CDR3 sequence: CASRGAGSHPEQFF. The CDR3 DNA is TGTGCCAGCAGGGGGGCAGGTTCTCATCCCGAGCAGTTCTTC. The chain carries TRBV12-3 or TRBV12-4 and TRBJ2-1; D might be TRBD1 (6 bases). The CDR3 length is 14 residues. V was trimmed by 6 bases and J by 10 bases, leaving 19 bases between them.

The rearrangement uses TRBV29-1 and TRBJ2-5; D is undetermined. In germline, CDR1 is SQVTM, CDR2 ANQGSEA. The CDR3 length is 13 residues. V was pared by 8 bases and J by 5 bases, with 18 bases between. The CDR3 nucleotides are TGCAGCATTGTGGAGCCCCCCGGGGAGACCCAGTACTTC. It is translated as CSIVEPPGETQYF. The full variable domain, rest sourced from reference TRBV29-1 and TRBJ2-5, is SAVISQKPSRDICQRGTSLTIQCQVDSQVTMMFWYRQQPGQSLTLIATANQGSEATYESGFVIDKFPISRPNLTFSTLTVSNMSPEDSSIYLCSIVEPPGETQYFGPGTRLLVL.

The rearrangement joins TRBV7-3 to TRBJ2-3; 7 nucleotides line up with TRBD2. Germline trimming cut 1 base from V and 6 bases from J; bases unmatched to any gene: 7. This CDR3 has 15 amino acids. The V gene's germline CDR1 is SGHTA and CDR2 FQGTGA. DNA of the CDR3: TGTGCCAGCAGCTTAAACGCGGGAGCGGGGGATACGCAGTATTTT. Its translation is CASSLNAGAGDTQYF.